This T cell receptor (beta chain) was sequenced in a study of blood T cell repertoires in COVID-19. Study-level information: The analysed material was cDNA or gDNA that came from T cells, B-cell-depleted T cells, or PBMCs.

The study recruited people aged roughly 18 to 100 years across 24 US areas. A COVID-19 case had been met by exposed participants during the 2 weeks before study entry. Germline loops: CDR1 SGHRS, CDR2 YFSETQ. This CDR3 has 14 residues. Trimming took off 0 bases at V and 0 bases at J, with 5 bases between the two ends. Assay: immunoSEQ multiplex PCR; the TCRdb copy retains only in-frame clones and omits some. This table holds approximately 250,000 clones, around 93% found once. V gene TRBV5-1 combines with J gene TRBJ2-3; D is unclear. The sequence derives from a man aged 35 to 55 who had been exposed to COVID-19. Specimen: PBMCs or T cells enriched from blood (not recorded which). CDR3 residues: CASSLDPSTDTQYF. The CDR3 DNA reads TGCGCCAGCAGCTTGGATCCTAGCACAGATACGCAGTATTTT.